These T cell receptor beta chains were read from a single sample in a study of CD8 T cells in ankylosing spondylitis. Via MiXCR, TCRdb re-called the 5' RACE reads, giving one row per CDR3 protein. The top ten clones hold 6% of a sample with about 150,000 distinct CDR3 sequences, 30% to 40% of them seen once. The specimen was synovial fluid, either unsorted or a sorted T cell fraction (not recorded which). All receptors derive from a male donor with ankylosing spondylitis. Each CDR3 is given with its conserved first and last residue. Each record gives: V gene, D gene, J gene, clone size, CDR3 protein, CDR3 DNA. The D gene is left open where the match is weak. The size of a clone is reported for some rows only, either as once, few or many, or as a class for expanded clones.

TRBV7-7	TRBD2	TRBJ2-3	few	CASSPGTSADTQYF	TGTGCTAGCAGCCCGGGGACTAGCGCAGATACGCAGTATTTT
TRBV20-1	TRBD2	TRBJ2-5	.	CCARAPGLAGGGETQYF	TGCTGTGCTAGAGCCCCGGGACTAGCGGGAGGAGGGGAGACCCAGTACTTC
TRBV29-1	TRBD2	TRBJ2-1	.	CSVEDSGRALYNEQFF	TGCAGCGTTGAAGATAGCGGGAGGGCCTTGTACAATGAGCAGTTCTTC
TRBV11-1	.	TRBJ1-1	.	CASSPSGAVVVMNTEAFF	TGTGCCAGCAGCCCCTCGGGGGCGGTTGTAGTGATGAACACTGAAGCTTTCTTT
TRBV6-2/TRBV6-3	.	TRBJ2-7	few	CASSYRKFGEQYF	TGTGCCAGCAGTTACCGTAAGTTTGGGGAGCAGTACTTC
TRBV5-1	.	TRBJ2-7	few	CASSLEGLGRTYEQYF	TGCGCCAGCAGCTTGGAGGGCCTGGGACGTACCTACGAGCAGTACTTC
TRBV6-1	.	TRBJ2-5	.	CASRPTWGAETQYF	TGTGCCAGCAGGCCAACTTGGGGGGCGGAGACCCAGTACTTC
TRBV5-5	.	TRBJ1-4	.	CASSLAFKQGGEKLFF	TGTGCCAGCAGCTTGGCCTTCAAACAGGGAGGTGAAAAACTGTTTTTT
TRBV7-2	.	TRBJ2-7	many	CASSALRASLTEQYF	TGTGCCAGCAGCGCGCTCCGGGCCTCCCTCACCGAGCAGTACTTC
TRBV5-1	.	TRBJ2-3	many	CASSLEGGSTDTQYF	TGCGCCAGCAGCTTGGAAGGTGGAAGCACAGATACGCAGTATTTT
TRBV20-1	TRBD1	TRBJ2-7	many	CSASIPTGQTYEQYF	TGCAGTGCTAGTATCCCGACAGGGCAAACCTACGAGCAGTACTTC
TRBV7-2	.	TRBJ2-3	many	CASSPSSTSTDTQYF	TGTGCCAGCAGCCCATCATCGACTAGCACAGATACGCAGTATTTT
TRBV4-2	.	TRBJ1-1	few	CASSQVGVFTEAFF	TGTGCCAGCAGCCAAGTGGGGGTTTTCACTGAAGCTTTCTTT
TRBV21-1	.	TRBJ2-2	few	CASSPPGTGLNTGELFF	TGTGCCAGCAGCCCTCCCGGGACAGGCCTGAACACCGGGGAGCTGTTTTTT
TRBV6-1	TRBD1	TRBJ1-2	many	CASSPGGLPYGYTF	TGTGCCAGCAGTCCAGGGGGCTTGCCCTATGGCTACACCTTC
TRBV7-9	.	TRBJ1-2	.	CASRSQGSGYTF	TGTGCCAGCAGATCACAGGGAAGCGGCTACACCTTC
TRBV20-1	.	TRBJ2-5	.	CSAEDRRETQYF	TGCAGTGCCGAGGACCGCCGAGAGACCCAGTACTTC
TRBV7-2	.	TRBJ2-3	.	CASSRSGLDTQYF	TGTGCCAGCAGCCGGTCAGGGTTAGATACGCAGTATTTT
TRBV29-1	TRBD1	TRBJ1-1	.	CSVEPDRGNTEAFF	TGCAGCGTTGAACCGGACAGGGGGAACACTGAAGCTTTCTTT
TRBV18	.	TRBJ1-5	.	CASSRVPNQPQHF	TGTGCCAGCTCACGGGTACCCAATCAGCCCCAGCATTTT
TRBV7-9	.	TRBJ1-2	few	CASSLGATQGGGYTF	TGTGCCAGCAGCTTAGGGGCCACTCAAGGGGGTGGCTACACCTTC
TRBV6-1	.	TRBJ1-1	.	CASRERVYTEAFF	TGTGCCAGCCGGGAGCGGGTTTATACTGAAGCTTTCTTT
TRBV19	TRBD1	TRBJ2-7	.	CARRTGCEDRESYEQYF	TGTGCCAGGCGCACAGGATGTGAGGACAGGGAATCGTACGAGCAGTACTTC
TRBV20-1	.	TRBJ2-7	.	CCALNRDGIKYRDSYEQYF	TGCTGTGCACTAAACAGGGACGGGATAAAGTATAGAGACTCCTACGAGCAGTACTTC
TRBV7-2	TRBD2	TRBJ2-3	.	CASRRIAGAGTDTQYF	TGTGCCAGCAGAAGAATAGCGGGAGCGGGGACAGATACGCAGTATTTT
TRBV12-3/TRBV12-4	TRBD2	TRBJ2-2	many	CASRPVAGGPRSTGELFF	TGTGCCAGCAGACCCGTGGCGGGAGGGCCGAGGAGCACCGGGGAGCTGTTTTTT
TRBV29-1	.	TRBJ1-3	.	CSIASGSGNTIYF	TGCAGCATTGCGTCCGGCTCTGGAAACACCATATATTTT
TRBV20-1	.	TRBJ2-1	.	CSAIRGRGYNEQFF	TGCAGTGCTATCAGGGGACGAGGGTACAATGAGCAGTTCTTC